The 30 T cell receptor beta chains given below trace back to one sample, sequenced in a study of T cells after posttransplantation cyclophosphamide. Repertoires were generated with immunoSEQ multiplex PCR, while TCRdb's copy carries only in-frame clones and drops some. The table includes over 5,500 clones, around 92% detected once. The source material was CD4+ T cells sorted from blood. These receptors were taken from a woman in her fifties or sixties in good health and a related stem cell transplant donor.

The CDR3 DNA is TGTGCCAGCAGCCCGCGGACAGGGGGTGCCTGGAATTCACCCCTCCACTTT. Translated: CASSPRTGGAWNSPLHF. The gene calls are TRBV5-6 and TRBJ1-6, with TRBD1 matching over 10 bases. Trimming cost V 4 bases and J 7 bases; bases outside gene matches: 11. The CDR3 totals 17 residues. The germline CDR1 and CDR2 sequences are SGHDT and YYEEEE.

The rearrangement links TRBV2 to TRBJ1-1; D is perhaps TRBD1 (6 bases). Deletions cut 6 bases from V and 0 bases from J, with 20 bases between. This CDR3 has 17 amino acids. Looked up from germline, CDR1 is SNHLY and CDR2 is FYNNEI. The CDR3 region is CASSGRAEGGMNTEAFF. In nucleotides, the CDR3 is TGTGCCAGCAGCGGGCGTGCTGAAGGGGGAATGAACACTGAAGCTTTCTTT.

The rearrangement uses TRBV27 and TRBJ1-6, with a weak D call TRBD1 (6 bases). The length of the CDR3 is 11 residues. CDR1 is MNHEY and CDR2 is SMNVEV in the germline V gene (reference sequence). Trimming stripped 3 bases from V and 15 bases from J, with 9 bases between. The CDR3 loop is CASSFRGDLHF. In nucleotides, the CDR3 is TGTGCCAGCAGTTTCAGGGGAGACCTCCACTTT.

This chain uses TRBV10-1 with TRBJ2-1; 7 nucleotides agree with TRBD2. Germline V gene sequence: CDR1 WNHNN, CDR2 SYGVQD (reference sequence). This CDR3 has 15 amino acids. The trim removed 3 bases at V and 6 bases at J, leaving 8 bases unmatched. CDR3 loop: CASSENGGGRNEQFF. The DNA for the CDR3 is TGCGCCAGCAGTGAAAACGGCGGGGGTCGCAATGAGCAGTTCTTC.

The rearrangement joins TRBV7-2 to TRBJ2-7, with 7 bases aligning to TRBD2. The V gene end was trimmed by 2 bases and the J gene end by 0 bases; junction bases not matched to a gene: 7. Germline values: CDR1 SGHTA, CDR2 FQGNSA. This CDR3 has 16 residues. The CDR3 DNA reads TGTGCCAGCAGCTTAAATAGCGGGCTCTCCTCCTACGAGCAGTACTTC. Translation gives CASSLNSGLSSYEQYF.

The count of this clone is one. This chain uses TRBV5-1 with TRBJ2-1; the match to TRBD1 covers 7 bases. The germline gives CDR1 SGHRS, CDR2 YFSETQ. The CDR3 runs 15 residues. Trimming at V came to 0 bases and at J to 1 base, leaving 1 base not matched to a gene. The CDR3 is CASSLDRGSYNEQFF. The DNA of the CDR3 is TGCGCCAGCAGCTTGGACAGGGGTTCCTACAATGAGCAGTTCTTC.

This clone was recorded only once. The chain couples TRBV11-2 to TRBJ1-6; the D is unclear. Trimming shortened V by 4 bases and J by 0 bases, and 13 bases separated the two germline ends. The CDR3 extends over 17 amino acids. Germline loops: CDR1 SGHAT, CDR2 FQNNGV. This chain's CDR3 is CASSSAGVSSYNSPLHF. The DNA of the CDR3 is TGTGCCAGCAGCTCCGCCGGAGTGAGCTCCTATAATTCACCCCTCCACTTT. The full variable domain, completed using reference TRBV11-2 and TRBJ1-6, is EAGVAQSPRYKIIEKRQSVAFWCNPISGHATLYWYQQILGQGPKLLIQFQNNGVVDDSQLPKDRFSAERLKGVDSTLKIQPAKLEDSAVYLCASSSAGVSSYNSPLHFGNGTRLTVT.

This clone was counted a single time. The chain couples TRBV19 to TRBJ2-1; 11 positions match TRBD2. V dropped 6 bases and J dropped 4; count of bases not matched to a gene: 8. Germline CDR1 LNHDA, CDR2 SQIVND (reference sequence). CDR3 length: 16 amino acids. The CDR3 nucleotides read TGTGCCAGTAGAACTGCTAGCGGGAGGTTTTACAATGAGCAGTTCTTC. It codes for CASRTASGRFYNEQFF.

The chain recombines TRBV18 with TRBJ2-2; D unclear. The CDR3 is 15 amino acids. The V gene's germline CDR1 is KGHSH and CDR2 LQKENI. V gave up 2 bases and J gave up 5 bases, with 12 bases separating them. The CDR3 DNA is TGTGCCAGCTCACCAACGTGGGTGAGGACCGGGGAGCTGTTTTTT. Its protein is CASSPTWVRTGELFF.

CDR3 coding DNA: TGTGCCAGCAGCCCGGTGAGCCTGATACCTGAAGCTTTCTTT. Its protein product is CASSPVSLIPEAFF. The genes are TRBV11-2 and TRBJ1-1; no clear D gene. The germline CDR1 and CDR2 sequences are SGHAT and FQNNGV. CDR3 length: 14 residues. Deletions cut 5 bases from V and 6 bases from J, with 16 bases between.

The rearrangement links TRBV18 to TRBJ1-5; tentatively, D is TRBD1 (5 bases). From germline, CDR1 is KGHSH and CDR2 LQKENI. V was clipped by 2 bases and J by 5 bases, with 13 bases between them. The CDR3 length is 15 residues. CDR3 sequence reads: CASSPGSGAYQPQHF. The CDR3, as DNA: TGTGCCAGCTCACCAGGGAGCGGGGCCTATCAGCCCCAGCATTTT. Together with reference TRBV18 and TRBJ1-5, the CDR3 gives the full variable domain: NAGVMQNPRHLVRRRGQEARLRCSPMKGHSHVYWYRQLPEEGLKFMVYLQKENIIDESGMPKERFSAEFPKEGPSILRIQQVVRGDSAAYFCASSPGSGAYQPQHFGDGTRLSIL.

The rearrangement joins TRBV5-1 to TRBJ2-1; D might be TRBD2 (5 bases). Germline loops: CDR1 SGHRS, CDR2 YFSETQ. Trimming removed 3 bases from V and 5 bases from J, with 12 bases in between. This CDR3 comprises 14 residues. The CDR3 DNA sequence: TGCGCCAGCAGCTCCACCGGACTTGACAATGAGCAGTTCTTC. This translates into CASSSTGLDNEQFF.

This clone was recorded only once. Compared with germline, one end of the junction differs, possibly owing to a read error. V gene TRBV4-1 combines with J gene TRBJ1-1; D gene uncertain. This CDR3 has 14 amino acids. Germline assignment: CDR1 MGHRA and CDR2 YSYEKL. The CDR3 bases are TGCGCCAGCCGCCAAATTGGAGGGCGAACTGAAGCTTTCTTT. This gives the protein CASRQIGGRTEAFF.

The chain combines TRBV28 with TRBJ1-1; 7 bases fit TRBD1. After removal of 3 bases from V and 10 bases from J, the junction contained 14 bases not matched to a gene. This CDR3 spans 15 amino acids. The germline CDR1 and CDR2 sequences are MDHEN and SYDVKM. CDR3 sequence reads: CASSFRSSSQGGAFF. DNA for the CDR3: TGTGCCAGCAGTTTTAGGTCGTCGAGCCAGGGGGGAGCTTTCTTT.

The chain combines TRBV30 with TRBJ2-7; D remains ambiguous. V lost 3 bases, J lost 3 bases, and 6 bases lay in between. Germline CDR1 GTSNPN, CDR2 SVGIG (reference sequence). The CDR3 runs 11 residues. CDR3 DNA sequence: TGTGCCTGGAGCAGGATCTACGAGCAGTACTTC. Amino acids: CAWSRIYEQYF.

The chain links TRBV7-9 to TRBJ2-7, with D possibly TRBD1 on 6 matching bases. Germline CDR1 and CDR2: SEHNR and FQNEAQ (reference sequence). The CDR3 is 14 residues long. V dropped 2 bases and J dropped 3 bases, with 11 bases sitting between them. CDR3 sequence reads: CASSLQGRGYEQYF. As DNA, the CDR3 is TGTGCCAGCAGCTTACAGGGCAGGGGCTACGAGCAGTACTTC.

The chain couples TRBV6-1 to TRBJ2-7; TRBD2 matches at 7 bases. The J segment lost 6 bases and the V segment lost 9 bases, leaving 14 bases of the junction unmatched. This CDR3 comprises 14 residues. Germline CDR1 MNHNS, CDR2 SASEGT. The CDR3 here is CASAPDGGSVEQYF. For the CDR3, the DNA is TGTGCCAGTGCACCTGACGGCGGGAGTGTCGAGCAGTACTTC.

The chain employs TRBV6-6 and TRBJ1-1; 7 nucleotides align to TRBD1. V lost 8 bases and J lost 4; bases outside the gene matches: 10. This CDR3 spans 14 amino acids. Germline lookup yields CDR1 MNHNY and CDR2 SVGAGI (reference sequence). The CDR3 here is CASQTQGDSTEAFF. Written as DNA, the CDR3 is TGTGCCAGCCAAACTCAGGGGGATAGCACTGAAGCTTTCTTT.

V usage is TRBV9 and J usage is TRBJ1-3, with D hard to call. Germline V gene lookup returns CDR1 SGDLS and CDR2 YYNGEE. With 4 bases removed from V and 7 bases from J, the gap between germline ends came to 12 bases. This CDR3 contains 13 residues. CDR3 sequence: CASSRRGINTIYF. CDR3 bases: TGTGCCAGCAGCCGACGGGGAATCAACACCATATATTTT.

The CDR3 reads CASSSGQAGEKLFF. Written as DNA, the CDR3 is TGTGCCAGCAGCTCCGGACAGGCGGGGGAAAAACTGTTTTTT. The rearrangement joins TRBV7-9 to TRBJ1-4; 7 positions match TRBD1. With V trimmed by 4 bases and J by 8 bases, 7 bases remained unmatched. From germline, CDR1 is SEHNR and CDR2 FQNEAQ (reference sequence). This CDR3 contains 14 residues.

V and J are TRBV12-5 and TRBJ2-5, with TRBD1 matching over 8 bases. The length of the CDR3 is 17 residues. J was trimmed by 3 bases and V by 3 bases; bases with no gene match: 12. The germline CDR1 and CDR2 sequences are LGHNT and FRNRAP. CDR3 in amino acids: CASGFGAGGFAKETQYF. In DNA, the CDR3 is TGTGCTAGTGGTTTTGGGGCAGGGGGCTTTGCCAAAGAGACCCAGTACTTC.

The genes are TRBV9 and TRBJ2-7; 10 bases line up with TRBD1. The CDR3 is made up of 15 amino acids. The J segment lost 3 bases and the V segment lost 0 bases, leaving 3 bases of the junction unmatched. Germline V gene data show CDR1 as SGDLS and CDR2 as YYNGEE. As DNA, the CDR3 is TGTGCCAGCAGCGTAGCCGGGACAGGGGACTACGAGCAGTACTTC. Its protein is CASSVAGTGDYEQYF. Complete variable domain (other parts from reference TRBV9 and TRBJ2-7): DSGVTQTPKHLITATGQRVTLRCSPRSGDLSVYWYQQSLDQGLQFLIQYYNGEERAKGNILERFSAQQFPDLHSELNLSSLELGDSALYFCASSVAGTGDYEQYFGPGTRLTVT.

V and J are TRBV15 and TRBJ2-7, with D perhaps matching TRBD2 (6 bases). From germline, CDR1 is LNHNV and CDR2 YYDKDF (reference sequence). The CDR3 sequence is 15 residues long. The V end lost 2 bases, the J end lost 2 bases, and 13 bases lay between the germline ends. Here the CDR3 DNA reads TGTGCCACCAGCAGATCCGGGACTCATACCTACGAGCAGTACTTC. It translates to CATSRSGTHTYEQYF.

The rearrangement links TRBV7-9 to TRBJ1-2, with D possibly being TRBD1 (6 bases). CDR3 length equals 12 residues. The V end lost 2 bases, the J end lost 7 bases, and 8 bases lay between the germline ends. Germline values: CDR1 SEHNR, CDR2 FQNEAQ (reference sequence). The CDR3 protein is CASSLSGVGYTF. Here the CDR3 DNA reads TGTGCCAGCAGCTTATCAGGGGTTGGCTACACCTTC.

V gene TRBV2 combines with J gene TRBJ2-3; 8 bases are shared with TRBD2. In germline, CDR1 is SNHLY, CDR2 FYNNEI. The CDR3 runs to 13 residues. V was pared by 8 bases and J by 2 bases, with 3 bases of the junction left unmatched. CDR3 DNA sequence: TGTGCCAGCTACGGGGGGGTCACAGATACGCAGTATTTT. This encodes CASYGGVTDTQYF.

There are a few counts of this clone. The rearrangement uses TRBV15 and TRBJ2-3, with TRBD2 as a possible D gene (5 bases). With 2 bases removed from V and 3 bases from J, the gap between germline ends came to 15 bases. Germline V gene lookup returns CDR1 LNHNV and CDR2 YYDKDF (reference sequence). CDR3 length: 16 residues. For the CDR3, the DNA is TGTGCCACCAGCAGATCCGGACTGGGAAGAACAGATACGCAGTATTTT. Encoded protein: CATSRSGLGRTDTQYF.

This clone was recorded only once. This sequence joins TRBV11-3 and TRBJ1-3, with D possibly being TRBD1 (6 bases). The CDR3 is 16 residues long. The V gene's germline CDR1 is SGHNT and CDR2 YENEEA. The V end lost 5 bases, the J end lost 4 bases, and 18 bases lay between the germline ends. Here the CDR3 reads CASSPRSQGWGNTIYF. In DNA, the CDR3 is TGTGCCAGCAGCCCGCGCTCCCAGGGGTGGGGAAACACCATATATTTT.

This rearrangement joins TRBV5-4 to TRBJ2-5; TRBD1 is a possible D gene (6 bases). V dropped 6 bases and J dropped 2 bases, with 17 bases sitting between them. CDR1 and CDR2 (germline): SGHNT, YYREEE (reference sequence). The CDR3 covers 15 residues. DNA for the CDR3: TGTGCCAGCACCCTAGGGGGAAACCATCAAGAGACCCAGTACTTC. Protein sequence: CASTLGGNHQETQYF.

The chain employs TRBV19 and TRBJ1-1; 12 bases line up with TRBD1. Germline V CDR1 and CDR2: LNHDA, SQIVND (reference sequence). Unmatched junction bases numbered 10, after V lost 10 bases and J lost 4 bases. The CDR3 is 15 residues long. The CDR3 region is CATLPGTGGFTEAFF. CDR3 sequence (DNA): TGTGCCACTCTCCCCGGGACAGGGGGCTTCACTGAAGCTTTCTTT. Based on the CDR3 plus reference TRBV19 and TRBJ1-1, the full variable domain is DGGITQSPKYLFRKEGQNVTLSCEQNLNHDAMYWYRQDPGQGLRLIYYSQIVNDFQKGDIAEGYSVSREKKESFPLTVTSAQKNPTAFYLCATLPGTGGFTEAFFGQGTRLTVV.

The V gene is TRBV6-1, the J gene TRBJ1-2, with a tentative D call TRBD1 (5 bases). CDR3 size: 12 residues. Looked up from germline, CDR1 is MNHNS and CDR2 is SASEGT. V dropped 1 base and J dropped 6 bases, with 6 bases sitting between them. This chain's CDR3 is CASSEGGDGYTF. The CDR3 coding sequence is TGTGCCAGCAGTGAAGGGGGGGATGGCTACACCTTC.